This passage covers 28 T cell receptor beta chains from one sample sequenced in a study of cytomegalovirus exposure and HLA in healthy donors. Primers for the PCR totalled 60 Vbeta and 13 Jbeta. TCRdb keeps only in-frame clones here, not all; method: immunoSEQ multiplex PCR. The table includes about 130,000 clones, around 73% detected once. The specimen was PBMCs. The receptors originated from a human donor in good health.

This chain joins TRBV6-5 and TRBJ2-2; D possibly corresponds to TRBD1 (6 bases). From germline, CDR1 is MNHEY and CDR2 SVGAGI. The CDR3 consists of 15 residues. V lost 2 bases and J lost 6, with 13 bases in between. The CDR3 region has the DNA TGTGCCAGCAGTTACCCCGTATCAGGGGCCGGGGAGCTGTTTTTT. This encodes CASSYPVSGAGELFF.

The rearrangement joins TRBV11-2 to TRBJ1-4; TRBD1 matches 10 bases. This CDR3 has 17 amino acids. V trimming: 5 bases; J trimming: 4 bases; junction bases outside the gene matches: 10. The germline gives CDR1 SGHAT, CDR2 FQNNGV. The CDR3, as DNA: TGTGCCAGCAGCCCGGACGGGACAGGGGTCCTTAATGAAAAACTGTTTTTT. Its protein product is CASSPDGTGVLNEKLFF. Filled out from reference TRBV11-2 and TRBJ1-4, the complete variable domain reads EAGVAQSPRYKIIEKRQSVAFWCNPISGHATLYWYQQILGQGPKLLIQFQNNGVVDDSQLPKDRFSAERLKGVDSTLKIQPAKLEDSAVYLCASSPDGTGVLNEKLFFGSGTQLSVL.

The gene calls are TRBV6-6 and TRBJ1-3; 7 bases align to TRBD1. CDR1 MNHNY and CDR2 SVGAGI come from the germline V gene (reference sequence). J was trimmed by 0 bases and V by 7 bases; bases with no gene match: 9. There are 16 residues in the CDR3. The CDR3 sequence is CASTKRQGNSGNTIYF. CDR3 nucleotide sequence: TGTGCCAGCACCAAAAGACAGGGAAACTCTGGAAACACCATATATTTT.

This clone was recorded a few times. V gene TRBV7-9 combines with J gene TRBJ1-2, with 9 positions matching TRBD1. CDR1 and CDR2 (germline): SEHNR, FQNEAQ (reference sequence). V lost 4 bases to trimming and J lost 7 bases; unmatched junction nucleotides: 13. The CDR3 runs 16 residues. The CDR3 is CASSSDSVDRGSGYTF. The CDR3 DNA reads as TGTGCCAGCAGCTCCGACTCCGTGGACAGGGGTTCTGGCTACACCTTC.

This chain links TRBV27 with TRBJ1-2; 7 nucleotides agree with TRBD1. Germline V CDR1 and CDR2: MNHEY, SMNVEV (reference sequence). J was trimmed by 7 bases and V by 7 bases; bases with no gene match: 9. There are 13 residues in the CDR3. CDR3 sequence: CASTVMAGGGYTF. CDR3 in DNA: TGTGCCAGCACAGTGATGGCAGGGGGTGGCTACACCTTC.

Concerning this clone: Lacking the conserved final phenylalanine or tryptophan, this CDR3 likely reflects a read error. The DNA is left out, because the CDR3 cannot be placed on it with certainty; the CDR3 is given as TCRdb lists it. CDR3 sequence reads: CASSYTPQGV. The chain couples TRBV6-5 to TRBJ2-3; TRBD1, the table's D call, lacks a check against the DNA. Per germline, CDR1 MNHEY and CDR2 SVGAGI. Both ends counted, the CDR3 spans 10 residues.

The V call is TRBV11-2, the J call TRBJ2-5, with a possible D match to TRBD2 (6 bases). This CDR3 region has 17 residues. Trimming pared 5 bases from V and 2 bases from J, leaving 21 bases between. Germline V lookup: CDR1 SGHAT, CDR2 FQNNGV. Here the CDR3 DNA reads TGTGCCAGCAGCACTAGCCCTCGGGGCAGGTCGCAAGAGACCCAGTACTTC. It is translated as CASSTSPRGRSQETQYF.

CDR3 loop: CASSLNWTPNYGYTF. CDR3 bases: TGTGCCAGCAGCTTGAATTGGACACCCAACTATGGCTACACCTTC. The V call is TRBV5-6, the J call TRBJ1-2, with a possible D match to TRBD1 (5 bases). The CDR3 has 15 amino acids. V was trimmed by 1 base and J by 2 bases, leaving 12 bases between them. The germline V gene has CDR1 SGHDT and CDR2 YYEEEE.

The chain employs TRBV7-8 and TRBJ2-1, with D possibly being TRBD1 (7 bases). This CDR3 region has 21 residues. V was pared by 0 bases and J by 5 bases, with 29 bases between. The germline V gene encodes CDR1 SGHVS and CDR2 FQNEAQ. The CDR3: CASSLAPLDREEHAGHNEQFF. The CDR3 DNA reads TGTGCCAGCAGCTTAGCCCCTTTAGACAGGGAGGAACACGCTGGGCACAATGAGCAGTTCTTC.

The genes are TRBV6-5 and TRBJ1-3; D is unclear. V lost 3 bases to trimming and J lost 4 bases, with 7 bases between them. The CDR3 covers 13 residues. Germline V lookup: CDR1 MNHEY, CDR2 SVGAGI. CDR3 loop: CASSYTGGNTIYF. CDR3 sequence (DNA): TGTGCCAGCAGTTATACGGGAGGAAACACCATATATTTT.

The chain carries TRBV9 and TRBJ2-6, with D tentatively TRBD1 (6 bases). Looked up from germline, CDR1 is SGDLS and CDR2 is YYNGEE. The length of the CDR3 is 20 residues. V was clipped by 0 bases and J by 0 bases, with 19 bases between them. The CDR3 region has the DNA TGTGCCAGCAGCGTAGGCCCGGGACAAAGGTTAACCTCTGGGGCCAACGTCCTGACTTTC. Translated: CASSVGPGQRLTSGANVLTF. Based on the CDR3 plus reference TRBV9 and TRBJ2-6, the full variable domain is DSGVTQTPKHLITATGQRVTLRCSPRSGDLSVYWYQQSLDQGLQFLIQYYNGEERAKGNILERFSAQQFPDLHSELNLSSLELGDSALYFCASSVGPGQRLTSGANVLTFGAGSRLTVL.

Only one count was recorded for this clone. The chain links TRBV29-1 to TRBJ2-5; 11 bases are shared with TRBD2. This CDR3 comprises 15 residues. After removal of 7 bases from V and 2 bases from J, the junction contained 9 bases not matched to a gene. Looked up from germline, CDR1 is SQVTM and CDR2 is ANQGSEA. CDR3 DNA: TGCAGCGGGCTCGGGGCTAGCGGGGGGCAAGAGACCCAGTACTTC. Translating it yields CSGLGASGGQETQYF. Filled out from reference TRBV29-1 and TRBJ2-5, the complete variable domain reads SAVISQKPSRDICQRGTSLTIQCQVDSQVTMMFWYRQQPGQSLTLIATANQGSEATYESGFVIDKFPISRPNLTFSTLTVSNMSPEDSSIYLCSGLGASGGQETQYFGPGTRLLVL.

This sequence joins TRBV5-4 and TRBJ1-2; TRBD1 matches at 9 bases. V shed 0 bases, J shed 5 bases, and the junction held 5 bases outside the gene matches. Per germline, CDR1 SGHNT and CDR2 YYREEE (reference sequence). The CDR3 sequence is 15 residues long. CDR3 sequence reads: CASSLGTGELYGYTF. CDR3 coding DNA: TGTGCCAGCAGCTTGGGGACAGGGGAATTGTATGGCTACACCTTC.

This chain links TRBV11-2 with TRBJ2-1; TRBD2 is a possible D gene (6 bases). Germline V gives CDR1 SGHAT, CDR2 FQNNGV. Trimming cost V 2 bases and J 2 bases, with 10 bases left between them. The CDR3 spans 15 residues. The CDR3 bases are TGTGCCAGCAGCTTAAACTTAGCGGCCTACAATGAGCAGTTCTTC. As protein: CASSLNLAAYNEQFF. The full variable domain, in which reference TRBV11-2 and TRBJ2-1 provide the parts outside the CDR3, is EAGVAQSPRYKIIEKRQSVAFWCNPISGHATLYWYQQILGQGPKLLIQFQNNGVVDDSQLPKDRFSAERLKGVDSTLKIQPAKLEDSAVYLCASSLNLAAYNEQFFGPGTRLTVL.

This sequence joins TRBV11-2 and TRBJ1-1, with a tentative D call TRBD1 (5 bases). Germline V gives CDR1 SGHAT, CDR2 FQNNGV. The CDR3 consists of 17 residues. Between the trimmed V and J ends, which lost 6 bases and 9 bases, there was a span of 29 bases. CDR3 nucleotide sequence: TGTGCCAGCAGAGATTCACAAACAGGCGTCCGCCTTTCTAAAGCTTTCTTT. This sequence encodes CASRDSQTGVRLSKAFF.

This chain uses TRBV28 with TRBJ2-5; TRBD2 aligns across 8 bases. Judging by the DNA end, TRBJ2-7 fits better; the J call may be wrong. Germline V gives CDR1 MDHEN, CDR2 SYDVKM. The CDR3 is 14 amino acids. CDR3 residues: CASSPYRGGHEQYF. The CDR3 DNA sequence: TGTGCCAGCAGTCCGTATCGGGGGGGCCACGAGCAGTACTTC.

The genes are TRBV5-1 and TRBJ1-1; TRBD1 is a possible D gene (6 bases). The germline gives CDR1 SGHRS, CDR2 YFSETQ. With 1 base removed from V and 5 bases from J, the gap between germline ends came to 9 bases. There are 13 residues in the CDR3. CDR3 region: CASSLTGRTEAFF. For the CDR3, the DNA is TGCGCCAGCAGCTTGACAGGGAGAACTGAAGCTTTCTTT.

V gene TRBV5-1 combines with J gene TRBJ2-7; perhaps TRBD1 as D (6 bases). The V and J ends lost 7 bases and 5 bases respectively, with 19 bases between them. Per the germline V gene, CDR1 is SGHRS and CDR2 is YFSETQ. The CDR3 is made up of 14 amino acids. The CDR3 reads CASRAWHRENEQYF. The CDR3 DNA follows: TGCGCCAGCCGAGCTTGGCACAGGGAGAACGAGCAGTACTTC.

The CDR3 DNA follows: TGCGCCAGCAGCCAAGATCACCCAGGGGATTCACCCCTCCACTTT. Its translation is CASSQDHPGDSPLHF. The chain is built from TRBV4-1 and TRBJ1-6; perhaps TRBD1 as D (6 bases). V shed 0 bases and J shed 8 bases, with 11 bases lying between them. This CDR3 has 15 residues. Germline lookup yields CDR1 MGHRA and CDR2 YSYEKL.

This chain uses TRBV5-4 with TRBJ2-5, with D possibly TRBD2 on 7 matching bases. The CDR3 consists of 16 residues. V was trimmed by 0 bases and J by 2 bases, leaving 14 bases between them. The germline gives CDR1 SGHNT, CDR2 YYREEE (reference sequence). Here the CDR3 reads CASSLGGGQKQETQYF. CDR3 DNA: TGTGCCAGCAGCTTGGGGGGGGGACAAAAACAAGAGACCCAGTACTTC.

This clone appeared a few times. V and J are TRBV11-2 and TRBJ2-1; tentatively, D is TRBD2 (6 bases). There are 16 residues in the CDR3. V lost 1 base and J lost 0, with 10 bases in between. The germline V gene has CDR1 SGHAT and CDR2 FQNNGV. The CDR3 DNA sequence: TGTGCCAGCAGCTTAGGCGCGGGGAACTCCTACAATGAGCAGTTCTTC. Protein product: CASSLGAGNSYNEQFF.

The CDR3 DNA is TGTGCCAGCAGTCGAACTAGCGGGGGGTTTAATGAGCAGTTCTTC. Protein sequence: CASSRTSGGFNEQFF. The chain is built from TRBV7-9 and TRBJ2-1; 12 nucleotides line up with TRBD2. J was trimmed by 7 bases and V by 6 bases; bases with no gene match: 7. The CDR3 loop spans 15 amino acids. Germline loops: CDR1 SEHNR, CDR2 FQNEAQ (reference sequence).

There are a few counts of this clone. CDR3 protein: CAGVGGANNNEQFF. Written as DNA, the CDR3 is TGTGCCGGAGTAGGGGGGGCCAATAATAATGAGCAGTTCTTC. The chain joins TRBV7-8 to TRBJ2-1; D might be TRBD2 (7 bases). From germline, CDR1 is SGHVS and CDR2 FQNEAQ. The CDR3 contains 14 residues. Trimming left V 11 bases short and J 7 bases short, with 21 bases between.

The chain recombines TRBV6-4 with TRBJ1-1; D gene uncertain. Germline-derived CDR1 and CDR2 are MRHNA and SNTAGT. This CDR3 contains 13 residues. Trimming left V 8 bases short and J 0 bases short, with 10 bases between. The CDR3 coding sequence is TGTGCCAGCCCCACGCCGGTGAACACTGAAGCTTTCTTT. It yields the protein CASPTPVNTEAFF.

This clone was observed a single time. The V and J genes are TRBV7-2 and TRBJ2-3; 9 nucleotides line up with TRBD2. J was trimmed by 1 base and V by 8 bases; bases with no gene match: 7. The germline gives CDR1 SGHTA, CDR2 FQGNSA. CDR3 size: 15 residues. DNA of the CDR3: TGTGCCAGCGGATCCCAGCGGGGGGGCACAGATACGCAGTATTTT. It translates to CASGSQRGGTDTQYF. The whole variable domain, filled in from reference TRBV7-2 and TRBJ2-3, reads GAGVSQSPSNKVTEKGKDVELRCDPISGHTALYWYRQSLGQGLEFLIYFQGNSAPDKSGLPSDRFSAERTGGSVSTLTIQRTQQEDSAVYLCASGSQRGGTDTQYFGPGTRLTVL.

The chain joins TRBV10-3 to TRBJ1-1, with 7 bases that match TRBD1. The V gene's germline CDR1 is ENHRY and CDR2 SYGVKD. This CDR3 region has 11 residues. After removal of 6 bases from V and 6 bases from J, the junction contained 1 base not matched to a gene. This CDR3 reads CAISTGAEAFF. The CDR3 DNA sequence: TGTGCCATCAGCACAGGGGCTGAAGCTTTCTTT.

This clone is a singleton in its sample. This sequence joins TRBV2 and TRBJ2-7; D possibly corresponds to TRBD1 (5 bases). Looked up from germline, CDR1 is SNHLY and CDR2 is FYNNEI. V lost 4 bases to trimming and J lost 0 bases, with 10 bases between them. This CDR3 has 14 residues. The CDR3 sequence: CASSVTGLSYEQYF. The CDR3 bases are TGTGCCAGCAGTGTAACAGGCCTCTCCTACGAGCAGTACTTC.

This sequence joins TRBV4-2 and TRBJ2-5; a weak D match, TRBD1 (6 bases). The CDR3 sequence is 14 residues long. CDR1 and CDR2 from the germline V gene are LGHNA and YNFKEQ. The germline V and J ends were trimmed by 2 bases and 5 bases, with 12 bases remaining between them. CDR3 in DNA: TGTGCCAGCAGCCAAAGGGGGATCGAGGAGACCCAGTACTTC. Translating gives CASSQRGIEETQYF.